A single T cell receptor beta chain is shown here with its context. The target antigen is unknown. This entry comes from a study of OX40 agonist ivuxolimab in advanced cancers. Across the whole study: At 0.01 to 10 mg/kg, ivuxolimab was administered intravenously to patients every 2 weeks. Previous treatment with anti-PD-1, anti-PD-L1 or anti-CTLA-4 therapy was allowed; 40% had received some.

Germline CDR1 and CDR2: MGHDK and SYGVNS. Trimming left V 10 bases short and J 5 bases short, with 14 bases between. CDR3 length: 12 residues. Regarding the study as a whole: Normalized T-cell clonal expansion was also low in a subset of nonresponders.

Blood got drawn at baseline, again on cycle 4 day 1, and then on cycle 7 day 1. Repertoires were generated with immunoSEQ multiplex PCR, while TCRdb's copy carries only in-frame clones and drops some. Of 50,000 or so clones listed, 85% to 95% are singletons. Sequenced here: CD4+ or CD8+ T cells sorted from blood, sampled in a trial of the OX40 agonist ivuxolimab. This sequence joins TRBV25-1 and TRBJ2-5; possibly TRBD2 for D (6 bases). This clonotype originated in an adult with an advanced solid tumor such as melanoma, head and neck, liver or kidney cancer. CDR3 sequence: CAIATAGETQYF. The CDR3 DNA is TGTGCCATCGCGACCGCGGGGGAGACCCAGTACTTC.